The sequence of this T cell receptor beta chain was determined in a study of blood T cell repertoires in COVID-19. This clone came up once. Original processing notes: Reference gene primer amplification yielded estimated nucleated cell counts. The data were produced by immunoSEQ multiplex PCR, yet TCRdb's version contains in-frame clones alone and is incomplete. V and J calls and clone size follow that table, whereas D and trimming were derived from the DNA. The sample includes roughly 35,000 clones, around nine tenths of them seen just once. CDR1 is SQVTM and CDR2 is ANQGSEA in the germline V gene. After removal of 5 bases from V and 4 bases from J, the junction contained 4 bases not matched to a gene. This CDR3 is 15 amino acids long.

Material: peripheral blood. The TCR originated in a man in his 70s with acute or convalescent COVID-19. The chain combines TRBV29-1 with TRBJ2-5; 16 bases line up with TRBD2. The CDR3 DNA is TGCAGCGTTATGGGACTAGCGGGAGGGCCAGAGACCCAGTACTTC. Residues: CSVMGLAGGPETQYF.